A selection of T cell receptor beta chains follows, all from one sample in a study of blood T cell repertoires in COVID-19. Here immunoSEQ multiplex PCR was the method, and the copy in TCRdb shows in-frame clones only, minus some. Among 45,000 to 55,000 clones listed, more than 70% were seen once. Sequencing used peripheral blood. These receptors all come from a human donor in a cohort sampled during active COVID-19. The CDR3 runs from the conserved cysteine through the conserved F or W. The D gene is left open where the match is weak. Expanded clones are given a class, and other clones once, few, many or no size at all.

CDR3 length: 13
D gene: NA
clone size: NA
V gene: TRBV14
J gene: TRBJ1-1
CDR3 DNA: TGTGCCAGCAGCCAGGGGGCGCGGACTGAAGCTTTCTTT
CDR3 protein: CASSQGARTEAFF

CDR3 length: 19
D gene: NA
clone size: NA
V gene: TRBV21-1
J gene: TRBJ2-1
CDR3 DNA: TGTGCCAGCAGAAATCCGGGACAGGGGGTTCGGAGCTCCTACAATGAGCAGTTCTTC
CDR3 protein: CASRNPGQGVRSSYNEQFF

CDR3 length: 17
D gene: TRBD2
clone size: NA
V gene: TRBV19
J gene: TRBJ2-7
CDR3 DNA: TGTGCCAGTAGTACAAGGACTAGCGGGGGAATTTCTTACGAGCAGTACTTC
CDR3 protein: CASSTRTSGGISYEQYF

CDR3 length: 15
D gene: NA
clone size: once
V gene: TRBV9
J gene: TRBJ2-3
CDR3 DNA: TGTGCCAGCAGCACGGGGGGCCTAAGCACAGATACGCAGTATTTT
CDR3 protein: CASSTGGLSTDTQYF

CDR3 length: 15
D gene: TRBD1
clone size: NA
V gene: TRBV7-2
J gene: TRBJ2-7
CDR3 DNA: TGTGCCAGCAGCTTGTGGGTGGGACAGGGGTACGAGCAGTACTTC
CDR3 protein: CASSLWVGQGYEQYF

CDR3 length: 15
D gene: NA
clone size: NA
V gene: TRBV7-8
J gene: TRBJ2-2
CDR3 DNA: TGTGCCAGCAGCTTAGTTATAAAGAGCGCCGGGGAGCTGTTTTTT
CDR3 protein: CASSLVIKSAGELFF

CDR3 length: 16
D gene: TRBD2
clone size: NA
V gene: TRBV3-1/TRBV3-2
J gene: TRBJ2-2
CDR3 DNA: TGTGCCAGCAGCCTTCCGCTACTAGCGGGCACCGGGGAGCTGTTTTTT
CDR3 protein: CASSLPLLAGTGELFF

CDR3 length: 17
D gene: TRBD1
clone size: NA
V gene: TRBV5-8
J gene: TRBJ1-2
CDR3 DNA: TGTGCCAGCAGCATAATATTTTCCGGGACAGGGAACTATGGCTACACCTTC
CDR3 protein: CASSIIFSGTGNYGYTF

CDR3 length: 16
D gene: TRBD1
clone size: few
V gene: TRBV14
J gene: TRBJ1-4
CDR3 DNA: TGTGCCAGCAGCCTCCGTACAGGGGGCTTTTTTGAAAAACTGTTTTTT
CDR3 protein: CASSLRTGGFFEKLFF

CDR3 length: 15
D gene: NA
clone size: NA
V gene: TRBV2
J gene: TRBJ1-3
CDR3 DNA: TGTGCCAGCAGTGATCAACCACCTGGACTAAACACCATATATTTT
CDR3 protein: CASSDQPPGLNTIYF

CDR3 length: 14
D gene: NA
clone size: NA
V gene: TRBV11-1
J gene: TRBJ1-2
CDR3 DNA: TGTGCCAGCAGCCTAGGCAGCGGGACCTATGGCTACACCTTC
CDR3 protein: CASSLGSGTYGYTF

CDR3 length: 13
D gene: TRBD1
clone size: NA
V gene: TRBV24-1
J gene: TRBJ2-1
CDR3 DNA: TGTGCCACCCGGGACAGGGAGGACAATGAGCAGTTCTTC
CDR3 protein: CATRDREDNEQFF

CDR3 length: 17
D gene: NA
clone size: NA
V gene: TRBV7-9
J gene: TRBJ2-2
CDR3 DNA: TGTGCCAGCAGCTTAGCTCGTCGCGTTGAGGACACCGGGGAGCTGTTTTTT
CDR3 protein: CASSLARRVEDTGELFF

CDR3 length: 15
D gene: NA
clone size: NA
V gene: TRBV7-2
J gene: TRBJ2-7
CDR3 DNA: TGTGCCAGCAGCTCCGGGGGGCTGCTAGCCTACGAGCAGTACTTC
CDR3 protein: CASSSGGLLAYEQYF

CDR3 length: 14
D gene: TRBD2
clone size: NA
V gene: TRBV6-4
J gene: TRBJ2-3
CDR3 DNA: TGTGCCAGCAGTAGCGGGGGGGCCACAGATACGCAGTATTTT
CDR3 protein: CASSSGGATDTQYF

CDR3 length: 14
D gene: NA
clone size: NA
V gene: TRBV10-3
J gene: TRBJ2-7
CDR3 DNA: TGTGCCATCAGGAGAATGGGCGGGTCGGAAGAGCAGTACTTC
CDR3 protein: CAIRRMGGSEEQYF

CDR3 length: 17
D gene: TRBD1
clone size: few
V gene: TRBV10-3
J gene: TRBJ2-3
CDR3 DNA: TGTGCCATCAGTGAGTCGATTCTCCGGGACAGGGGAAATACGCAGTATTTT
CDR3 protein: CAISESILRDRGNTQYF

CDR3 length: 14
D gene: NA
clone size: once
V gene: TRBV9
J gene: TRBJ1-2
CDR3 DNA: TGTGCCAGCAGCACCGCCCTAGCTAACTATGGCTACACCTTC
CDR3 protein: CASSTALANYGYTF

CDR3 length: 16
D gene: TRBD1
clone size: NA
V gene: TRBV27
J gene: TRBJ1-1
CDR3 DNA: TGTGCCAGCAGTTTAAGACAGGGGTTGGGTAACACTGAAGCTTTCTTT
CDR3 protein: CASSLRQGLGNTEAFF

CDR3 length: 15
D gene: TRBD1
clone size: NA
V gene: TRBV18
J gene: TRBJ1-1
CDR3 DNA: TGTGCCAGCTCACCTTACAGGGGGCAGGACACTGAAGCTTTCTTT
CDR3 protein: CASSPYRGQDTEAFF

CDR3 length: 14
D gene: TRBD1
clone size: NA
V gene: TRBV9
J gene: TRBJ1-1
CDR3 DNA: TGTGCCAGCAGCGTGAGCGCAGGGGGCAAGGGGGCTTTCTTT
CDR3 protein: CASSVSAGGKGAFF

CDR3 length: 12
D gene: NA
clone size: NA
V gene: TRBV2
J gene: TRBJ2-7
CDR3 DNA: TGTGCCAGCAGCGGTATAGACTACGAGCAGTACTTC
CDR3 protein: CASSGIDYEQYF

CDR3 length: 17
D gene: TRBD2
clone size: NA
V gene: TRBV7-9
J gene: TRBJ2-3
CDR3 DNA: TGTGCCAGCAGCCCCTCGAAGCGGGGGGTGTTTACAGATACGCAGTATTTT
CDR3 protein: CASSPSKRGVFTDTQYF

CDR3 length: 13
D gene: TRBD2
clone size: NA
V gene: TRBV7-8
J gene: TRBJ2-2
CDR3 DNA: TGTGCCAGCGCGGGGGTCGGCACCGGGGAGCTGTTTTTT
CDR3 protein: CASAGVGTGELFF

CDR3 length: 15
D gene: TRBD1
clone size: few
V gene: TRBV7-8
J gene: TRBJ1-4
CDR3 DNA: TGTGCCAGCAGCTTATCACAGGGGTGGTCTGAAAAACTGTTTTTT
CDR3 protein: CASSLSQGWSEKLFF

CDR3 length: 14
D gene: NA
clone size: NA
V gene: TRBV2
J gene: TRBJ1-6
CDR3 DNA: TGTGCCAGCATAGGACAGCCCTCATCTTCGCCCCTCCACTTT
CDR3 protein: CASIGQPSSSPLHF

CDR3 length: 13
D gene: NA
clone size: NA
V gene: TRBV14
J gene: TRBJ1-2
CDR3 DNA: TGTGCCAGCAGTCGGGGTTCGAACTATGGCTACACCTTC
CDR3 protein: CASSRGSNYGYTF

CDR3 length: 17
D gene: TRBD1
clone size: NA
V gene: TRBV13
J gene: TRBJ2-1
CDR3 DNA: TGTGCCAGCAGCCCGACAGGGCCCTTCCGGTATTACAATGAGCAGTTCTTC
CDR3 protein: CASSPTGPFRYYNEQFF

CDR3 length: 14
D gene: NA
clone size: NA
V gene: TRBV30
J gene: TRBJ1-5
CDR3 DNA: TGTGCCTGGAGCCTGGACAGCTGGAATCAGCCCCAGCATTTT
CDR3 protein: CAWSLDSWNQPQHF

CDR3 length: 14
D gene: TRBD1
clone size: NA
V gene: TRBV30
J gene: TRBJ1-5
CDR3 DNA: TGTGCCTGGAACCGACAGGGATTCGGGCAGCCCCAGCATTTT
CDR3 protein: CAWNRQGFGQPQHF

CDR3 length: 17
D gene: NA
clone size: NA
V gene: TRBV24-1
J gene: TRBJ1-2
CDR3 DNA: TGTGCCACCAGTGATTCGGTTAGGGTAGGGCAGGGTGGAGGCTACACCTTC
CDR3 protein: CATSDSVRVGQGGGYTF

CDR3 length: 19
D gene: TRBD2
clone size: once
V gene: TRBV18
J gene: TRBJ2-2
CDR3 DNA: TGTGCCAGCTCACCACGACTCCCTGGACTAGCAGCGAACACCGGGGAGCTGTTTTTT
CDR3 protein: CASSPRLPGLAANTGELFF

CDR3 length: 14
D gene: NA
clone size: NA
V gene: TRBV2
J gene: TRBJ2-1
CDR3 DNA: TGTGCCAGGACAGGGCGGGGGGACCACAATGAGCAGTTCTTC
CDR3 protein: CARTGRGDHNEQFF

CDR3 length: 15
D gene: NA
clone size: NA
V gene: TRBV7-6
J gene: TRBJ2-5
CDR3 DNA: TGTGCCAGCAGCTTATCCATGGGTCCGCGGGAGACCCAGTACTTC
CDR3 protein: CASSLSMGPRETQYF

CDR3 length: 15
D gene: NA
clone size: NA
V gene: TRBV5-1
J gene: TRBJ2-3
CDR3 DNA: TGCGCCAGCAGCTTGGGCCAGTCCCCCGCAGATACGCAGTATTTT
CDR3 protein: CASSLGQSPADTQYF